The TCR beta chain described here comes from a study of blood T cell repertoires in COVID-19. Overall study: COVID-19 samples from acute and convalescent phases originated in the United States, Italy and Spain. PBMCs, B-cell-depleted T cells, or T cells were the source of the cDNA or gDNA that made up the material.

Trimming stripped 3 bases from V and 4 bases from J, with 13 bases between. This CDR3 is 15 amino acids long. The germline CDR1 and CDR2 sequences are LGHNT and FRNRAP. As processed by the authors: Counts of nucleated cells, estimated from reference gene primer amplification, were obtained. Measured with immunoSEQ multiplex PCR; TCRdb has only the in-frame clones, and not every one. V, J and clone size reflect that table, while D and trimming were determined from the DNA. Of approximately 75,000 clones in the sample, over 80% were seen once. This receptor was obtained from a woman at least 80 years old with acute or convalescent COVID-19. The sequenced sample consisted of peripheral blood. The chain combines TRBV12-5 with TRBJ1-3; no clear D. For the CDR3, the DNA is TGTGCTAGTGGTTTACTACCCTCAACCGGAAACACCATATATTTT. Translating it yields CASGLLPSTGNTIYF.